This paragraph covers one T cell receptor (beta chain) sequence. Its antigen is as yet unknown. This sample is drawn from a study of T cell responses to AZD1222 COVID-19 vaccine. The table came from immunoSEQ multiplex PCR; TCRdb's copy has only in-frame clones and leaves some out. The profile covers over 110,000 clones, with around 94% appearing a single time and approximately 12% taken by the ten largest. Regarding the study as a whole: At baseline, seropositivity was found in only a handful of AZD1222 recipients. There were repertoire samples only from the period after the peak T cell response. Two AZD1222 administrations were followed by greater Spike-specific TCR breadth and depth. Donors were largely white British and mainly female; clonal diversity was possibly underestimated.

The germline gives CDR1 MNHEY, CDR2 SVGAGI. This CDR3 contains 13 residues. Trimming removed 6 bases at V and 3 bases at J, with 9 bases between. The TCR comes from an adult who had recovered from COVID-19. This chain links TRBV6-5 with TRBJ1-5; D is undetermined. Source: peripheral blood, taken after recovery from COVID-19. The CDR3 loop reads CASSFTVNQPQHF. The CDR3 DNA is TGTGCCAGCAGCTTTACAGTCAATCAGCCCCAGCATTTT.